Presented here are 20 T cell receptor delta chains from one specimen sequenced in a study of gamma-delta chains in newborns, infants, children. TCRdb redid the clone calls on the reads with CATT. The profile shows about 2,000 delta-chain clones, approximately 3% of them singletons. Sequenced material: blood. These receptors originate from a child in good health.

To note about this clone: This likely stems from a read error, as it lies one base from a far larger clone. The chain recombines TRDV2 with TRDJ2; D is possibly TRDD3 (6 bases). CDR3 size: 20 residues. Germline V gene data show CDR1 as GEAIGNYY and CDR2 as EKD. CDR3 DNA: TGTGCCTGTGACACCGTCTGGGGAATTCTCGATACATCCTTGACAGCACGACTCTTCTTT. Amino acids: CACDTVWGILDTSLTARLFF.

Details on this clone: Given a much more abundant clone one base away, this may be a read error. The chain couples TRDV2 to TRDJ1; 9 positions match TRDD3. CDR1 is GEAIGNYY, CDR2 EKD, per germline. The V and J ends lost 3 bases and 2 bases, in that order; junction bases with no gene match: 18. The CDR3 covers 19 residues. In nucleotides, the CDR3 is TGTGCCTGTGACTCCGTTGGGGACTGGGGGACATCCCGTACCGATAAACTCATCTTT. This codes for CACDSVGDWGTSRTDKLIF.

This clone has just a few counts. Just one base apart from a much larger clone, this may be a read error. Other DNA sequences in this sample translate to the same CDR3. V is TRDV2 and J is TRDJ1; 7 bases line up with TRDD3. CDR3 length: 20 residues. Unmatched junction bases numbered 22, after V lost 4 bases and J lost 0 bases. Germline CDR1 GEAIGNYY, CDR2 EKD. This CDR3 is CACDTVRSQIQTGDTDKLIF. The CDR3 DNA follows: TGTGCCTGTGATACCGTACGGTCTCAAATACAGACTGGGGACACCGATAAACTCATCTTT.

This clone was observed a few times. This may come from a read error, since a much larger clone is one base off. The chain is built from TRAV29/DV5 and TRDJ1; 9 bases align to TRDD3. The ends lost 0 bases at V and 3 bases at J; junction bases unmatched: 18. CDR3 length equals 19 residues. The germline V gene encodes CDR1 NSMFDY and CDR2 ISSIKDK. CDR3 region: CAASVDLLGEVPYADKLIF. The DNA for the CDR3 is TGTGCAGCAAGCGTTGACTTACTGGGGGAAGTACCGTACGCCGATAAACTCATCTTT.

This clone was picked up a small number of times. A far larger clone is a single base away, which makes a read error likely. J is TRDJ3 and V is TRDV2; 7 nucleotides align to TRDD3. The V gene's germline CDR1 is GEAIGNYY and CDR2 EKD. This CDR3 comprises 19 residues. The CDR3 spells CACDWMGDRSSRDTRQMFF. The CDR3 bases are TGTGCCTGTGACTGGATGGGGGACCGAAGCTCCCGGGACACCCGACAGATGTTTTTC.

Worth noting for this clone: A read error may be the cause here, since a much bigger clone is one base away. CDR3 sequence: CACVALTGEHLADKLIF. CDR3 sequence (DNA): TGTGCCTGTGTGGCCCTTACTGGGGAACACCTCGCCGATAAACTCATCTTT. The genes are TRDV2 and TRDJ1; 7 bases are a match to TRDD3. TCRdb supplies no J gene; here it was assigned by aligning the nucleotide sequence to germline. Trimming removed 5 bases from V and 3 bases from J; junction bases left unmatched: 17. The CDR3 totals 17 residues. Germline CDR1 GEAIGNYY, CDR2 EKD.

In the case of this clone: The sample carries other DNA sequences with the same CDR3. The chain combines TRDV2 with TRDJ1; 12 nucleotides align to TRDD3. The CDR3 loop spans 18 amino acids. V dropped 3 bases and J dropped 0; count of bases not matched to a gene: 10. Germline assignment: CDR1 GEAIGNYY and CDR2 EKD. DNA for the CDR3: TGTGCCTGTGACTCTTTACTGGGGGATACACTACACACCGATAAACTCATCTTT. This translates into CACDSLLGDTLHTDKLIF.

With respect to this clone: One base away lies a much larger clone, so this may be a sequencing read error. This rearrangement joins TRDV2 to TRDJ1, with a tentative D call TRDD3 (6 bases). The V gene lost 0 bases and the J gene lost 1 base, with 14 bases spanning the gap. Germline values: CDR1 GEAIGNYY, CDR2 EKD. This CDR3 is 16 amino acids long. The CDR3 DNA reads TGTGCCTGTGACACCGTGGTGTGGGGGGCCACCGATAAACTCATCTTT. Amino acid sequence: CACDTVVWGATDKLIF.

For this clone: This clone may be a read error of a much larger clone one base away. This chain joins TRDV2 and TRDJ1, with D hard to call. The CDR3 has 17 residues. In germline, CDR1 is GEAIGNYY, CDR2 EKD. The CDR3, as DNA: TGTGCCTGTGATCCCGTATACATACAAACTAACACCGATAAACGCATCTTT. Residues: CACDPVYIQTNTDKRIF.

With respect to this clone: One end of the junction varies from germline; a read error may be responsible. The V call is TRDV2, the J call TRDJ1; D gene unclear. This CDR3 is 14 amino acids long. In germline, CDR1 is GEAIGNYY, CDR2 EKD. This CDR3 reads CAYDALLDADKLIF. The CDR3 bases are TGTGCCTATGACGCTTTACTCGACGCCGATAAACTCATCTTT.

This clone was picked up a small number of times. This clone may be a read error of a much larger clone one base away. Other DNA sequences in the sample encode the same CDR3. The genes are TRDV2 and TRDJ1; D is unclear. Germline values: CDR1 GEAIGNYY, CDR2 EKD. This CDR3 region has 14 residues. The CDR3 DNA follows: TGTGCCTGCGACACGTTGGCACACACCGATAAACTCATCTTT. This encodes CACDTLAHTDKLIF.

This clone counts as large. The chain is built from TRDV3 and TRDJ1; D is possibly TRDD3 (6 bases). The V and J ends lost 2 bases and 0 bases respectively, with 31 bases between them. From germline, CDR1 is TVYSNPD and CDR2 GDNSRS (reference sequence). This CDR3 is built from 20 residues. The CDR3 nucleotides read TGTGCCTTTCGGCCCGAGTACTGGGCCGCTATGCCCGAGTACACCGATAAACTCATCTTT. Translated: CAFRPEYWAAMPEYTDKLIF.

In the case of this clone: A read error is possible here, since a much larger clone lies one base away. The rearrangement uses TRDV2 and TRDJ1; a weak D match, TRDD3 (6 bases). CDR3 size: 16 residues. Per the germline V gene, CDR1 is GEAIGNYY and CDR2 is EKD. Here the CDR3 reads CACGTVGGPPTDKLIF. CDR3 DNA: TGTGCCTGTGGCACCGTGGGGGGCCCCCCAACCGATAAACTCATCTTT.

This clone is deemed large. Additional DNA sequences in this sample encode the identical CDR3. The chain carries TRDV1 and TRDJ1; D may be TRDD3 (6 bases). Germline CDR1 is TSWWSYY and CDR2 is QGS. This CDR3 has 18 amino acids. V was pared by 3 bases and J by 0 bases, with 20 bases between. CDR3 coding DNA: TGTGCTCTTGGGGACCCGGGGGGGCGGGGGACCTACACCGATAAACTCATCTTT. Its translation: CALGDPGGRGTYTDKLIF.

A few counts support this clone. With a far larger clone one base away, a read error is the likely cause. The same CDR3 also results from other DNA sequences found in this sample. The rearrangement uses TRDV2 and TRDJ1; D possibly corresponds to TRDD3 (5 bases). The CDR3 runs to 15 residues. CDR1 GEAIGNYY and CDR2 EKD come from the germline V gene. The CDR3 is CACDPLGANTDKLIF. The CDR3 DNA reads TGTGCCTGTGACCCTCTGGGAGCAAACACCGATAAACTCATCTTC.

As to this clone: A far bigger clonotype differs at one base, so this is likely a read error. The J gene is TRDJ3, the V gene TRDV2; a possible D gene is TRDD3 (5 bases). TCRdb does not report a J gene; here it was assigned by matching the DNA to germline references. The germline V and J ends were trimmed by 0 bases and 5 bases, with 28 bases remaining between them. The CDR3 runs 22 residues. Germline V gene sequence: CDR1 GEAIGNYY, CDR2 EKD. The CDR3: CACDTVQSGVEGAPRDTRQMFF. The CDR3, as DNA: TGTGCCTGTGACACCGTGCAAAGCGGTGTGGAGGGGGCACCCCGGGACACCCGACAGATGTTTTTC.

About this clone: A read error may be the cause here, since a much bigger clone is one base away. V usage is TRDV2 and J usage is TRDJ1; no firm D call. Germline values: CDR1 GEAIGNYY, CDR2 EKD. The length of the CDR3 is 14 residues. The V and J ends lost 5 bases and 4 bases respectively, with 16 bases between them. The CDR3 is CACGTLEDGDKLIF. The CDR3 DNA is TGTGCCTGTGGCACTCTGGAGGATGGCGATAAACTCATCTTT.

The table lists this clone with a few counts. TCRdb's listed protein matches a much larger clone and diverges from this DNA's translation at residue 9, likely through a read error; the protein shown comes from the DNA. This sequence joins TRDV2 and TRDJ1; TRDD3 agrees at 8 bases. The J segment lost 0 bases and the V segment lost 0 bases, leaving 20 bases of the junction unmatched. The CDR3 covers 21 residues. CDR1 and CDR2 from the germline V gene are GEAIGNYY and EKD. The CDR3 DNA follows: TGTGCCTGTGACACCGTCAAGTACGCGGTGGGGGATGGTCGAAACACCGATAAACTCATCTTT. Its translation is CACDTVKYAVGDGRNTDKLIF.

About this clone: This clone may be a read error of a much larger clone one base away. This sample also contains other DNA sequences that code for the same CDR3. J is TRDJ2 and V is TRDV2; the match to TRDD3 covers 12 bases. Germline V gives CDR1 GEAIGNYY, CDR2 EKD. The CDR3 length is 19 residues. CDR3 sequence (DNA): TGTGCCTGCGACACCTTTTTTCTGGGGGATACGCTTGAGACAGCACAACTCTTCTTT. Protein product: CACDTFFLGDTLETAQLFF.

A remark on this clone: A far larger clone is one base from this, pointing to a likely read error. This CDR3 is also generated by other DNA sequences in the sample. This chain connects TRDV2 to TRDJ3; D is possibly TRDD3 (5 bases). CDR1 and CDR2 from the germline V gene are GEAIGNYY and EKD. The CDR3 totals 22 residues. The CDR3 loop reads CACDTVQSGVEGAPWDTRQMFF. Written as DNA, the CDR3 is TGTGCCTGCGACACCGTGCAAAGCGGTGTGGAGGGGGCACCCTGGGACACCCGACAGATGTTTTTC.